This TCR beta chain was obtained from a study of OX40 agonist ivuxolimab in advanced cancers. Sequencing used immunoSEQ multiplex PCR; TCRdb keeps in-frame clones, though not all of them. The repertoire includes approximately 8,800 clones, over 70% of them detected once, and 15% to 20% sits in the top ten. Whole-study findings and limits: Expanded clones tended on average to be more numerous among CD8+ T cells than CD4+. Doses of 0.1 to 3.0 mg/kg were accompanied by clonal expansion of CD4+ and CD8+ blood T cells by week 6. In the 0.1-3.0 mg/kg groups, partial responders showed among the lowest expansion.

Autoimmune disease history or systemic immunosuppression excluded patients. This clone appeared a single time. What it recognizes is unknown. Sequencing was performed on CD4+ or CD8+ T cells sorted from blood, taken in a trial of the OX40 agonist ivuxolimab. The sequence was obtained from an adult with an advanced solid tumor such as melanoma, head and neck, liver or kidney cancer.

DNA of the CDR3: TGCAGCGTTGAAGTCGCCAGCGTTAGCTCCTACGAGCAGTACTTC. This encodes CSVEVASVSSYEQYF. V gene TRBV29-1 combines with J gene TRBJ2-7; D is unresolved. The CDR3 is 15 residues long. Germline V lookup: CDR1 SQVTM, CDR2 ANQGSEA. V was shortened by 1 base and J by 0 bases, with 13 bases between the two germline ends.